The 19 T cell receptor beta chains given below trace back to one sample, sequenced in a study of identical twins. Via MiXCR, TCRdb re-called the 5' RACE reads, giving one row per CDR3 protein. The table lists some 590,000 distinct CDR3 sequences, nearly 10% of them singletons, with 2.5% to 3.5% in the top ten. These data were likewise used in another study, on yellow fever vaccine responses in identical twins.

Input material: PBMCs. These TCRs come from a young woman in good health.

This chain joins TRBV18 and TRBJ2-5; 10 bases agree with TRBD1. The CDR3 spans 17 residues. Germline CDR1 and CDR2: KGHSH and LQKENI. With 1 base clipped from V and 1 base from J, the junction kept 6 bases outside the gene matches. The CDR3 is CASSPRRDRGFQETQYF. In DNA form, the CDR3 reads TGTGCCAGCTCACCACGCCGGGACAGGGGCTTCCAAGAGACCCAGTACTTC. Based on the CDR3 plus reference TRBV18 and TRBJ2-5, the full variable domain is NAGVMQNPRHLVRRRGQEARLRCSPMKGHSHVYWYRQLPEEGLKFMVYLQKENIIDESGMPKERFSAEFPKEGPSILRIQQVVRGDSAAYFCASSPRRDRGFQETQYFGPGTRLLVL.

This clonotype was picked up a small number of times. The chain employs TRBV7-3 and TRBJ1-6, with D possibly TRBD1 on 5 matching bases. Germline values: CDR1 SGHTA, CDR2 FQGTGA. V lost 6 bases to trimming and J lost 7 bases, with 13 bases between them. The CDR3 has 14 residues. DNA of the CDR3: TGTGCCAGCAGGGGGACGGGAATAAATTCACCCCTCCACTTT. The encoded protein is CASRGTGINSPLHF.

This chain uses TRBV7-6 with TRBJ2-7; maybe TRBD2 (6 bases). The V gene lost 2 bases and the J gene lost 2 bases, with 16 bases spanning the gap. Germline V gives CDR1 SGHVS, CDR2 FNYEAQ. This CDR3 contains 16 residues. CDR3 amino acids: CASSLQAGWLPYEQYF. The CDR3, as DNA: TGTGCCAGCAGCTTACAGGCGGGGTGGCTCCCCTACGAGCAGTACTTC.

This clonotype occurred many times. The chain is built from TRBV5-1 and TRBJ2-2, with 7 nucleotides matching TRBD1. Losses at the gene ends were 4 bases for V and 4 bases for J; bases not matched to a gene: 4. The CDR3 contains 14 residues. Looked up from germline, CDR1 is SGHRS and CDR2 is YFSETQ. In nucleotides, the CDR3 is TGCGCCAGCAGCCCTCGACAGGGCACCGGGGAGCTGTTTTTT. Its protein product is CASSPRQGTGELFF.

The chain links TRBV20-1 to TRBJ2-2; TRBD2 agrees at 8 bases. Trimming removed 6 bases from V and 3 bases from J; junction bases left unmatched: 6. In germline, CDR1 is DFQATT, CDR2 SNEGSKA (reference sequence). This CDR3 has 14 amino acids. Written as DNA, the CDR3 is TGCAGTGCCACTGGGACTAGAGACACCGGGGAGCTGTTTTTT. Amino acid sequence: CSATGTRDTGELFF.

The genes are TRBV29-1 and TRBJ2-1; the match to TRBD2 covers 10 bases. Germline CDR1 and CDR2: SQVTM and ANQGSEA. The CDR3 has 16 amino acids. J gave up 4 bases and V 2 bases, and 8 bases lay outside the gene matches. The CDR3 loop is CSVENLAGVNYNEQFF. DNA of the CDR3: TGCAGCGTTGAAAACCTAGCGGGAGTTAATTACAATGAGCAGTTCTTC.

This clonotype showed up just a few times. This chain uses TRBV10-2 with TRBJ1-4; D is uncertain. This CDR3 has 13 residues. The V gene lost 6 bases and the J gene lost 4 bases, with 9 bases spanning the gap. Germline CDR1 reads WSHSY; CDR2 reads SAAADI. The CDR3 DNA reads as TGCGCCAGCAGGGACTTGCTTAATGAAAAACTGTTTTTT. Its protein is CASRDLLNEKLFF.

The count of this clonotype is one. This chain connects TRBV24-1 to TRBJ2-1; 9 bases are a match to TRBD2. Germline-derived CDR1 and CDR2 are KGHDR and SFDVKD. V was pared by 1 base and J by 8 bases, with 8 bases of the junction left unmatched. This CDR3 is built from 16 residues. The CDR3 bases are TGTGCCACCAGTGATTTAGCGGGAGGATTTGTCGATGAGCAGTTCTTC. It is translated as CATSDLAGGFVDEQFF.

This clonotype came up many times. The chain is built from TRBV2 and TRBJ2-5; D is unclear. Germline lookup yields CDR1 SNHLY and CDR2 FYNNEI. V gave up 5 bases and J gave up 2 bases, with 9 bases separating them. This CDR3 contains 13 residues. CDR3 in DNA: TGTGCCAGCAGTCCCCTGGGACAAGAGACCCAGTACTTC. Residues: CASSPLGQETQYF.

V gene TRBV28 combines with J gene TRBJ2-7; 8 nucleotides agree with TRBD1. Germline CDR1 reads MDHEN; CDR2 reads SYDVKM. Trimming at V came to 8 bases and at J to 2 bases, leaving 11 bases not matched to a gene. CDR3 length: 15 residues. CDR3: CASGLPGTGAYEQYF. The CDR3 DNA sequence: TGTGCCAGCGGCCTTCCGGGGACAGGCGCCTACGAGCAGTACTTC. The entire variable domain, with the rest obtained from reference TRBV28 and TRBJ2-7, is as follows: DVKVTQSSRYLVKRTGEKVFLECVQDMDHENMFWYRQDPGLGLRLIYFSYDVKMKEKGDIPEGYSVSREKKERFSLILESASTNQTSMYLCASGLPGTGAYEQYFGPGTRLTVT.

The V gene is TRBV7-9, the J gene TRBJ2-7; 8 bases are shared with TRBD1. This CDR3 spans 14 amino acids. CDR1 SEHNR and CDR2 FQNEAQ come from the germline V gene (reference sequence). The ends lost 5 bases at V and 7 bases at J; junction bases unmatched: 10. The CDR3 sequence: CASSPRQGKGEQYF. DNA of the CDR3: TGTGCCAGCAGCCCTCGACAGGGGAAAGGGGAGCAGTACTTC.

For the CDR3, the DNA is TGTGCCAGCAGTTTAGCAGGGACAATGTACAATGAGCAGTTCTTC. This codes for CASSLAGTMYNEQFF. The V call is TRBV27, the J call TRBJ2-1; TRBD1 is a possible D gene (6 bases). Per germline, CDR1 MNHEY and CDR2 SMNVEV (reference sequence). Trimming left V 2 bases short and J 4 bases short, with 12 bases between. This CDR3 contains 15 residues.

This clonotype occurred a few times. This chain links TRBV6-5 with TRBJ2-7, with 8 nucleotides matching TRBD1. CDR1 is MNHEY and CDR2 is SVGAGI in the germline V gene. This CDR3 region has 15 residues. J gave up 2 bases and V 3 bases, and 6 bases lay outside the gene matches. CDR3: CASSYRQGTPYEQYF. The CDR3 bases are TGTGCCAGCAGTTATCGACAGGGGACACCCTACGAGCAGTACTTC.

This clonotype was seen many times. The chain employs TRBV6-4 and TRBJ2-1; TRBD2 agrees at 7 bases. V gave up 3 bases and J gave up 4 bases; unmatched junction bases: 6. Germline loops: CDR1 MRHNA, CDR2 SNTAGT. This CDR3 has 15 residues. The CDR3 loop reads CASSDGGGSYNEQFF. The CDR3, as DNA: TGTGCCAGCAGTGATGGCGGGGGATCTTACAATGAGCAGTTCTTC.

This clonotype showed up many times. This chain connects TRBV29-1 to TRBJ2-7; a weak D match, TRBD1 (5 bases). Trimming cost V 3 bases and J 4 bases, with 13 bases left between them. The V gene's germline CDR1 is SQVTM and CDR2 ANQGSEA. This CDR3 contains 13 residues. Here the CDR3 DNA reads TGCAGCGTTGATCAGGGAACCGAGTACGAGCAGTACTTC. Its translation is CSVDQGTEYEQYF.

This clonotype occurred many times. The chain joins TRBV6-5 to TRBJ2-1; perhaps TRBD2 as D (6 bases). CDR1 and CDR2 (germline): MNHEY, SVGAGI. The CDR3 is made up of 16 amino acids. V was shortened by 0 bases and J by 3 bases, with 12 bases between the two germline ends. CDR3 coding DNA: TGTGCCAGCAGTTACTCGGGGGGAAGAGGCTACAATGAGCAGTTCTTC. Protein sequence: CASSYSGGRGYNEQFF.

This chain links TRBV12-3 or TRBV12-4 with TRBJ2-3, with D maybe TRBD1 (5 bases). With 3 bases removed from V and 0 bases from J, the gap between germline ends came to 16 bases. This CDR3 spans 17 amino acids. The CDR3 coding sequence is TGTGCCAGCAGTTTCGGTTACCCGACAGCTAGCACAGATACGCAGTATTTT. Its protein is CASSFGYPTASTDTQYF.

This clonotype was picked up a small number of times. This chain connects TRBV20-1 to TRBJ1-1; D call uncertain. Trimming left V 6 bases short and J 0 bases short, with 11 bases between. This CDR3 has 13 amino acids. Germline values: CDR1 DFQATT, CDR2 SNEGSKA (reference sequence). The CDR3 DNA reads TGCAGTGCCAGGACGGGGATGAACACTGAAGCTTTCTTT. Protein product: CSARTGMNTEAFF.

This clonotype was counted between two and nine times. V gene TRBV10-3 combines with J gene TRBJ2-2, with 7 bases identical to TRBD1. This CDR3 contains 15 residues. Germline V gene sequence: CDR1 ENHRY, CDR2 SYGVKD. V dropped 4 bases and J dropped 3; count of bases not matched to a gene: 5. CDR3 loop: CAISATGTDTGELFF. CDR3 coding DNA: TGTGCCATCAGTGCAACCGGGACAGACACCGGGGAGCTGTTTTTT.